The T cell receptor (beta chain) under discussion was sequenced for a study of control samples from healthy donors and cancer patients. Using immunoSEQ multiplex PCR, the repertoire was profiled, and TCRdb retains in-frame clones only, with some absent. Altogether around 130,000 clones are present, about 93% being singletons, with the ten largest covering 2% to 3%. Germline V gives CDR1 MGHRA, CDR2 YSYEKL. V lost 0 bases and J lost 8; bases outside the gene matches: 7. This CDR3 has 15 residues. This TCR was sampled from a young man in good health. This rearrangement joins TRBV4-1 to TRBJ2-1; TRBD1 aligns across 7 bases. Sequencing was carried out using blood. The CDR3 is CASSQDGTVFYEQFF. Here the CDR3 DNA reads TGCGCCAGCAGCCAAGACGGGACAGTTTTCTATGAGCAGTTCTTC.